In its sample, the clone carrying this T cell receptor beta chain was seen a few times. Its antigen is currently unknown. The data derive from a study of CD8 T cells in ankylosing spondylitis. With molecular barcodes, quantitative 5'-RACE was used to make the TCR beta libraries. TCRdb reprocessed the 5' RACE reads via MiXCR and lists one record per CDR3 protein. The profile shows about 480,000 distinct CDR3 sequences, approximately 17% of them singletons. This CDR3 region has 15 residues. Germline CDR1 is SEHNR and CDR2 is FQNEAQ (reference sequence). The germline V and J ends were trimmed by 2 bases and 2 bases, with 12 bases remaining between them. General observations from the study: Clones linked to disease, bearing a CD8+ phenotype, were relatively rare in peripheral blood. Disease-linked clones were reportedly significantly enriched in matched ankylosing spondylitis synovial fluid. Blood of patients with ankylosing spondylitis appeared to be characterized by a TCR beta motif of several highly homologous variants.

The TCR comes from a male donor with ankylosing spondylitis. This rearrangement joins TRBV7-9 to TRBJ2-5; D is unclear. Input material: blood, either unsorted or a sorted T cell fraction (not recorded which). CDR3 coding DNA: TGTGCCAGCAGCTTAAGTCACAGCTCGCAAGAGACCCAGTACTTC. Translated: CASSLSHSSQETQYF.